This note documents a single T cell receptor beta chain sequence. Antigen specificity is unknown. The sample is drawn from a study of cytomegalovirus exposure and HLA in healthy donors. Overall study context: The use of the same platform for the 100 to 150 validation repertoires and the roughly 730 first-cohort repertoires was reported by a later analysis.

TCRdb's copy holds only in-frame clones and misses some; the assay was immunoSEQ multiplex PCR. The repertoire holds about 150,000 clones, with 75% to 90% as singletons. Overall study findings and caveats: The investigators catalogued 150 to 200 TCR beta chains as cytomegalovirus-associated. Reports described diagnosis of cytomegalovirus status by the classifier as highly specific and sensitive. Confirmation in vitro established that three CMV-associated chains were specific for CMV antigens.

The germline V gene has CDR1 MNHEY and CDR2 SVGAGI. CDR3 length equals 15 residues. V lost 7 bases and J lost 1; bases outside the gene matches: 6. The clonotype was recovered from a man between 18 and 29 years old in good health and CMV-seropositive. The specimen sequenced was PBMCs. The chain links TRBV6-5 to TRBJ1-1; TRBD1 matches 10 bases. Here the CDR3 DNA reads TGTGCCAGCAAGGAAGACAGGGGGCAGAACACTGAAGCTTTCTTT. It translates to CASKEDRGQNTEAFF.